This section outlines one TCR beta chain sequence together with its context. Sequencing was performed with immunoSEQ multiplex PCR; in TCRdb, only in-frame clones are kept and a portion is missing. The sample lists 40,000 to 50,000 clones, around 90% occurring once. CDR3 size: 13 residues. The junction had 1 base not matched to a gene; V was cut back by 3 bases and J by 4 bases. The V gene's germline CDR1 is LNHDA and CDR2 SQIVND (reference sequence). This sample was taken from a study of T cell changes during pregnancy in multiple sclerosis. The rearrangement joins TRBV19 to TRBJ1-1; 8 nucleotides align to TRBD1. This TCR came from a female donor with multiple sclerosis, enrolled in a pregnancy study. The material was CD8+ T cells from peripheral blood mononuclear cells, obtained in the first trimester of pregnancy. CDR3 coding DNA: TGTGCCAGTAGTATGGGGACAGGCACTGAAGCTTTCTTT. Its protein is CASSMGTGTEAFF.